Detailed here is one TCR beta chain. Both CD4+ and CD8+ T cells were negatively isolated, and TEMRA cells underwent FACS enrichment. Random-hexamer reverse transcription was applied to roughly 0.5 to 1 ug RNA. TCRdb re-analysed the immunoSEQ multiplex PCR reads in MiXCR, keeping a single row per CDR3 protein. The repertoire has 170,000 or so distinct CDR3 sequences, about 95% of them found once; the top ten carry less than 0.2%. The data are from a study of CD8 T cells in Susac syndrome. Germline V gene lookup returns CDR1 DFQATT and CDR2 SNEGSKA (reference sequence). The germline V and J ends were trimmed by 1 base and 0 bases, with 10 bases remaining between them. This CDR3 region has 15 residues.

The gene calls are TRBV20-1 and TRBJ2-1; D unresolved. What was sequenced was CD8+ T cells from PBMCs. The TCR was taken from a human donor with multiple sclerosis. CDR3 in amino acids: CSARAESHSYNEQFF. The CDR3 bases are TGCAGTGCTAGAGCAGAATCCCACTCCTACAATGAGCAGTTCTTC.